This record concerns one TCR beta chain sequence. This clonotype was counted between two and nine times. What antigen it recognizes has not been identified. Base-call qualities are not available, and no considerably larger clone is one nucleotide away. PBMCs were isolated by Ficoll-Paque density gradient centrifugation. The data were obtained in a study of T-cell memory formation after mild COVID-19 (dated by TCRdb to about 2021). Looking at the study overall: TCR sequence clusters from the two donors were largely donor specific. In a couple of donors, T-cell clones that expanded and contracted after mild COVID-19 were followed by sequencing TCRalpha and TCRbeta repertoires longitudinally. Two young, previously healthy adult volunteers made up the cohort, one male and one female.

TCRdb names Illumina NovaSeq 6000 as the instrument used. TCRalpha and TCRbeta cDNA libraries were constructed by 5'RACE with constant-segment primers, with sample barcodes and unique molecular identifiers being introduced. Trizol reagent was used to extract RNA from every sample. Amplification of the libraries took two PCR steps, and the second step added a second sample barcode plus Illumina TruSeq adapters. Libraries were sequenced on an Illumina NovaSeq with 2 x 150 bp paired-end reads. The paper's processing steps were these. The reads were demultiplexed and collapsed into UMI-guided consensus sequences using migec v1.2.7. With mixcr v2.1.11, UMI consensuses were aligned to TRA and TRB V and J templates and assembled into clonotypes. Clonotypes were classified as expanded or contracted when called significant by both edgeR and NoisET, with noise models trained on biological replicates. For edgeR calls, the thresholds were a false discovery rate-adjusted p below 0.01 and a log2 fold-change of 1. PCA with hierarchical clustering of max-normalized trajectories of the 1000 most abundant clonotypes was used as exploratory dynamics analysis. Separately sequenced CD4+ and CD8+ repertoires were used to assign the CD4 or CD8 phenotype of responding clones. TCRdb redid the processing of the public reads, applying fastp at Q25 and MiXCR, and retained in-frame beta chains. Duplicate CDR3 protein sequences are folded into a single record with the most common DNA and genes. The V and J calls were determined by TCRdb, not by the authors. The sample includes over 500,000 distinct CDR3 sequences, with roughly a sixth observed a single time. The top ten hold approximately 8.1% of the sample.

The research as a whole found: Contracting CD4+ clones turned up mainly in the CM and EM memory subsets, whereas EMRA was where CD8+ clones were enriched. Some responding clones were detected in pre-infection memory, which suggested that pre-existing cross-reactive memory T cells had joined the SARS-CoV-2 response. Only a couple of mild cases were covered by the study, and larger cohorts that include severe cases with pre-infection samples were considered necessary. Balanced CD4/CD8 phenotypes were observed for clones contracting from day 15 to 85, whereas a bias towards CD4+ was observed for a second wave of clones expanding from day 15 to 37. Whether the second-wave clones peaking on day 37 were SARS-CoV-2 specific was not confirmed.

This TCR was recovered from an adult woman who had mild COVID-19 (a few samples of this study predate the infection). The sample titles of this study are shuffled in the database, so cell type and time point are left out; the donor was told from shared clones. Sequencing was carried out using PBMCs or a T cell subset sorted from them (not recorded which).

The DNA reads TGTGCCAGCAGTTACTCGATAGCGGGGGGCCTCAATGAGCAGTTCTTC. It translates to CASSYSIAGGLNEQFF. The chain was built from TRBV6-6 and TRBJ2-1, with 10 bases matching TRBD2. Germline trimming: 0 bases from V, 6 bases from J; junction bases outside gene matches: 5. CDR1 MNHNY and CDR2 SVGAGI are derived from the germline V gene (reference sequence). Counted from cysteine to phenylalanine, this CDR3 has 16 amino acids. Just CDR3 DNA is preserved here, 48 bases in frame from base 1.